These T cell receptor beta chains were read from a single sample in a study of blood T cells in healthy people across ages. TCRdb used MiXCR to reprocess the 5' RACE reads, holding one entry per CDR3 protein. Among 550,000 to 750,000 distinct CDR3 sequences, more than 20% were seen once, and the ten largest hold 3.5% to 4%. Specimen: blood. These receptor sequences come from a man between 65 and 79 years old in good health. The CDR3 runs from the conserved cysteine through the conserved F or W. The D gene is left open where the match is weak. Expanded clones get a size class; other rows say once, few or many, or leave the size out.

j_call,d_call,v_call,clone_size,cdr3_aa,cdr3_nt
TRBJ2-3,-,TRBV19,-,CASSVSVTDTQYF,TGCGCCAGTAGTGTTAGCGTCACAGATACGCAGTATTTT
TRBJ2-1,-,TRBV5-1,-,CASSLTSSLMDEQFF,TGCGCCAGCAGCTTGACTAGTTCCCTCATGGATGAGCAGTTCTTC
TRBJ1-5,TRBD1,TRBV5-1,-,CASSLSGQGQGPQHF,TGCGCCAGCAGCTTGTCTGGACAGGGCCAGGGGCCCCAGCATTTT
TRBJ2-7,TRBD2,TRBV10-1,-,CASSEPLTSGRYEQYF,TGCGCCAGCAGTGAGCCCTTGACTAGCGGGAGATACGAGCAGTACTTC
TRBJ2-1,TRBD2,TRBV20-1,-,CSARKTSAAYNEQFF,TGCAGTGCACGTAAGACTAGCGCTGCCTACAATGAGCAGTTCTTC
TRBJ1-1,-,TRBV28,few,CASSLVVGKNTEAFF,TGTGCCAGCAGTTTGGTGGTAGGAAAGAACACTGAAGCTTTCTTT
TRBJ2-3,TRBD2,TRBV2,-,CASGAGVPDTQYF,TGTGCCAGCGGCGCGGGAGTTCCAGATACGCAGTATTTT
TRBJ2-1,TRBD2,TRBV20-1,-,CSVGATSGRFSNEQFF,TGCAGTGTAGGAGCCACTAGCGGGAGGTTCAGCAATGAGCAGTTCTTC
TRBJ2-7,-,TRBV15,-,CATSSRGDEQYF,TGTGCCACCAGCAGCAGGGGGGACGAGCAGTACTTC
TRBJ2-1,TRBD2,TRBV7-2,few,CASSLAASGSINEQFF,TGTGCCAGCAGCTTAGCGGCTAGCGGGAGTATAAATGAGCAGTTCTTC
TRBJ1-1,-,TRBV3-1,few,CASSQRMNTEAFF,TGTGCCAGCAGCCAAAGGATGAACACTGAAGCTTTCTTT
TRBJ2-7,TRBD2,TRBV6-6,-,CASSIPGTSGRVSYEQYF,TGTGCCAGCAGTATCCCTGGGACTAGCGGGAGGGTCTCCTACGAGCAGTACTTC
TRBJ2-7,-,TRBV28,few,CASSFPPQKDEQYF,TGTGCCAGCAGTTTTCCGCCCCAGAAGGACGAGCAGTACTTC
TRBJ2-5,-,TRBV7-9,many,CASSLDAGETQYF,TGTGCCAGCAGCTTAGATGCAGGGGAGACCCAGTACTTC
TRBJ1-1,-,TRBV2,-,CASRPGANTEAFF,TGTGCCAGCAGGCCGGGCGCGAACACTGAAGCTTTCTTT
TRBJ1-1,-,TRBV12-3/TRBV12-4,few,CASKDSSNTEAFF,TGTGCCAGCAAGGACAGCTCGAACACTGAAGCTTTCTTT
TRBJ2-6,-,TRBV5-5,few,CASSPTGGSGANVLTF,TGTGCCAGCAGCCCCACAGGAGGCTCTGGGGCCAACGTCCTGACTTTC